These 26 T cell receptor beta chains originate from one sample sequenced in a study of regulatory T cells in long-lasting Graves disease. To make TCR beta libraries, researchers used iRepertoire HTBI primers and Arm-PCR of CDR3 regions. TCRdb fed the multiplex PCR reads into MiXCR, producing one record per CDR3 protein. The data contain 440,000 or so distinct CDR3 sequences, 15% of them seen just once; the ten biggest clones take up approximately 16%. The time point is: newly diagnosed GD, antithyroid drugs for less than 3 months. PBMCs provided the RNA from which the TCR library was made. This same sample was also part of a study on T cells in Graves' hyperthyroidism and ophthalmopathy.

Sample: peripheral blood mononuclear cells (PBMCs), taken at new diagnosis, from a patient treated with antithyroid drugs. All receptors come from a woman aged 25 to 39 with Graves disease.

This clonotype was observed once. The genes are TRBV19 and TRBJ2-1; 12 bases are a match to TRBD2. Trimming removed 5 bases from V and 6 bases from J; junction bases left unmatched: 5. The germline V gene has CDR1 LNHDA and CDR2 SQIVND (reference sequence). CDR3 size: 15 residues. The CDR3, as DNA: TGTGCCAGTAGTTCCCAGACTAGCGGGAGCAATGAGCAGTTCTTC. Translated: CASSSQTSGSNEQFF. The complete variable domain, with remaining parts taken from reference TRBV19 and TRBJ2-1, reads DGGITQSPKYLFRKEGQNVTLSCEQNLNHDAMYWYRQDPGQGLRLIYYSQIVNDFQKGDIAEGYSVSREKKESFPLTVTSAQKNPTAFYLCASSSQTSGSNEQFFGPGTRLTVL.

This clonotype was detected only a few times. This may stem from a read error, because a much larger clone lies one nucleotide away. The V and J genes are TRBV6-2 or TRBV6-3 and TRBJ2-7, with D tentatively TRBD1 (5 bases). CDR3 length equals 14 residues. The V end lost 0 bases, the J end lost 2 bases, and 8 bases lay between the germline ends. Germline-derived CDR1 and CDR2 are MNHEY and SVGEGT. In DNA form, the CDR3 reads TGTGCCAGCAGTTACTCGATAGGGGCCTACGAGCAGTACTTC. Encoded protein: CASSYSIGAYEQYF.

This sequence joins TRBV24-1 and TRBJ2-5, with 7 bases aligning to TRBD1. This CDR3 has 15 residues. Germline V CDR1 and CDR2: KGHDR, SFDVKD. The V and J ends lost 5 bases and 1 base, in that order; junction bases with no gene match: 6. CDR3 coding DNA: TGTGCCACCAGTGCCACAGGGGTCCCCCAAGAGACCCAGTACTTC. Protein product: CATSATGVPQETQYF.

This clonotype has at least ten counts. This rearrangement joins TRBV18 to TRBJ2-1; D is possibly TRBD2 (5 bases). Per the germline V gene, CDR1 is KGHSH and CDR2 is LQKENI. The length of the CDR3 is 14 residues. V was cut by 3 bases and J by 9 bases, with 15 bases left in between. DNA for the CDR3: TGTGCCAGCTCACCTGCCAGACCCGAGGGTGAGCAGTTCTTC. Protein: CASSPARPEGEQFF.

This clonotype was seen many times. DNA of the CDR3: TGTGCCAGCAGTTACTACGGGATGCTCCAAGAGACCCAGTACTTC. It is translated as CASSYYGMLQETQYF. The gene calls are TRBV6-5 and TRBJ2-5, with D possibly matching TRBD2 (5 bases). Trimming pared 1 base from V and 1 base from J, leaving 10 bases between. The CDR3 has 15 amino acids. Germline CDR1 and CDR2: MNHEY and SVGAGI.

This clonotype was found a few times. The rearrangement links TRBV5-5 to TRBJ2-4; perhaps TRBD2 as D (7 bases). V was cut by 0 bases and J by 6 bases, with 10 bases left in between. CDR3 length equals 14 residues. The germline V gene has CDR1 SGHKS and CDR2 YYEKEE (reference sequence). The CDR3 region has the DNA TGTGCCAGCAGCTTGGGGGCGGGGGCAAACATTCAGTACTTC. It specifies CASSLGAGANIQYF.

The J gene is TRBJ1-5, the V gene TRBV19; D is ambiguous. V was trimmed by 1 base and J by 4 bases, leaving 5 bases between them. This CDR3 is built from 13 residues. Germline V gives CDR1 LNHDA, CDR2 SQIVND (reference sequence). CDR3 sequence: CASSIGQNQPQHF. The CDR3, as DNA: TGTGCCAGTAGTATAGGACAAAATCAGCCCCAGCATTTT. Full variable domain (outside the CDR3, taken from reference TRBV19 and TRBJ1-5): DGGITQSPKYLFRKEGQNVTLSCEQNLNHDAMYWYRQDPGQGLRLIYYSQIVNDFQKGDIAEGYSVSREKKESFPLTVTSAQKNPTAFYLCASSIGQNQPQHFGDGTRLSIL.

This clonotype was seen repeatedly, ten times or more. The chain links TRBV12-3 or TRBV12-4 to TRBJ2-1; unclear D gene. V lost 2 bases and J 4 bases, leaving 0 bases between the germline ends. The CDR3 runs to 11 residues. The CDR3 spells CASSLYNEQFF. The CDR3 coding sequence is TGTGCCAGCAGTTTATACAATGAGCAGTTCTTC.

Details on this clonotype: Likely a read error: the CDR3 ends without its conserved phenylalanine or tryptophan. CDR3 nucleotide sequence: TGCGCCAGCAGGTGGGGGACTAGCGGGAGCAATGAGCAGTTCTCC. Translation gives CASRWGTSGSNEQFS. This chain links TRBV5-1 with TRBJ2-1; 14 positions match TRBD2. CDR1 and CDR2 (germline): SGHRS, YFSETQ. V shed 5 bases and J 6 bases; nucleotides not matched to a gene: 4. The CDR3 length is 15 residues.

This clonotype was seen more than once but under ten times. V and J are TRBV13 and TRBJ2-3, with TRBD2 matching over 10 bases. Germline-derived CDR1 and CDR2 are PRHDT and FYEKMQ (reference sequence). The CDR3 totals 16 residues. The V and J ends lost 4 bases and 7 bases, in that order; junction bases with no gene match: 11. The CDR3 DNA sequence: TGTGCCAGCAGCTCCTCTTCTAGCGGGAGAAGGAATACGCAGTATTTT. Translation: CASSSSSSGRRNTQYF.

This clonotype was found many times. This chain joins TRBV5-1 and TRBJ2-3; 8 positions agree with TRBD2. The germline V gene encodes CDR1 SGHRS and CDR2 YFSETQ. The CDR3 loop spans 15 amino acids. The J segment lost 7 bases and the V segment lost 4 bases, leaving 11 bases of the junction unmatched. Written as DNA, the CDR3 is TGCGCCAGCAGCCCCGGTGATAGCGGGAAGCATACGCAGTATTTT. Protein: CASSPGDSGKHTQYF.

This clonotype has just a few counts. A read error is the likely source, as a far larger clone sits one nucleotide away. The chain employs TRBV12-3 or TRBV12-4 and TRBJ2-1; D gene uncertain. This CDR3 is built from 13 residues. Here the CDR3 reads CASSPPLGNGQFF. The CDR3 DNA follows: TGTGCCAGCAGTCCCCCCCTAGGGAATGGGCAGTTCTTC.

The chain uses TRBV12-3 or TRBV12-4 and TRBJ2-5; the D is unclear. Trimming shortened V by 4 bases and J by 1 base, and 10 bases separated the two germline ends. This CDR3 spans 14 amino acids. In DNA form, the CDR3 reads TGTGCCAGCAGTTCCCCCGGGCTCCAAGAGACCCAGTACTTC. It encodes CASSSPGLQETQYF.

In its sample, this clonotype was seen many times. The V and J genes are TRBV7-9 and TRBJ2-3; 9 bases fit TRBD1. The CDR3 length is 16 residues. Germline CDR1 is SEHNR and CDR2 is FQNEAQ (reference sequence). V shed 5 bases, J shed 2 bases, and the junction held 8 bases outside the gene matches. CDR3 amino acids: CASSPGQGGPTDTQYF. The CDR3 bases are TGTGCCAGCAGCCCGGGACAGGGCGGGCCCACAGATACGCAGTATTTT.

This clonotype was found a few times. V usage is TRBV5-6 and J usage is TRBJ2-7, with D unresolved. The germline V gene has CDR1 SGHDT and CDR2 YYEEEE. This CDR3 is 15 amino acids long. V was cut by 1 base and J by 1 base, with 12 bases left in between. CDR3 DNA sequence: TGTGCCAGCAGCTTGAAAACGTCCCCATCCTACGAGCAGTACTTC. Translated: CASSLKTSPSYEQYF. The variable domain in full, completed from reference TRBV5-6 and TRBJ2-7, reads DAGVTQSPTHLIKTRGQQVTLRCSPKSGHDTVSWYQQALGQGPQFIFQYYEEEERQRGNFPDRFSGHQFPNYSSELNVNALLLGDSALYLCASSLKTSPSYEQYFGPGTRLTVT.

This clonotype was seen many times. The chain has TRBV18 and TRBJ1-2, with D possibly matching TRBD1 (5 bases). The CDR3 consists of 15 residues. With 0 bases removed from V and 5 bases from J, the gap between germline ends came to 13 bases. Germline-derived CDR1 and CDR2 are KGHSH and LQKENI. The CDR3 reads CASSPPRGAAYGYTF. CDR3 DNA sequence: TGTGCCAGCTCACCACCGAGGGGCGCAGCTTATGGCTACACCTTC.

The chain's CDR3 is CASSAGATGGFYGYTF. CDR3 DNA sequence: TGTGCCAGCAGCGCAGGTGCGACAGGGGGCTTCTATGGCTACACCTTC. This rearrangement joins TRBV7-2 to TRBJ1-2, with TRBD1 matching 10 bases. Germline V gene lookup returns CDR1 SGHTA and CDR2 FQGNSA. The CDR3 has 16 residues. Germline trimming cut 5 bases from V and 4 bases from J; bases unmatched to any gene: 10.

The chain links TRBV4-1 to TRBJ1-5, with D unresolved. The CDR3 is 16 residues long. Between the trimmed V and J ends, which lost 0 bases and 5 bases, there was a span of 14 bases. CDR1 MGHRA and CDR2 YSYEKL come from the germline V gene. The CDR3 DNA follows: TGCGCCAGCAGCCAAGATGTTACGAGTAAATATCAGCCCCAGCATTTT. Its protein is CASSQDVTSKYQPQHF.

In this sample, this clonotype turned up many times. This sequence joins TRBV5-1 and TRBJ2-1; a weak D match, TRBD1 (7 bases). This CDR3 spans 15 amino acids. V was shortened by 4 bases and J by 0 bases, with 11 bases between the two germline ends. Germline CDR1 SGHRS, CDR2 YFSETQ. The CDR3, as DNA: TGCGCCAGCAGCGCGGGACAGAGCTCCTACAATGAGCAGTTCTTC. It codes for CASSAGQSSYNEQFF. Full variable domain (missing parts from reference TRBV5-1 and TRBJ2-1): KAGVTQTPRYLIKTRGQQVTLSCSPISGHRSVSWYQQTPGQGLQFLFEYFSETQRNKGNFPGRFSGRQFSNSRSEMNVSTLELGDSALYLCASSAGQSSYNEQFFGPGTRLTVL.

This clonotype has only a few counts. The chain uses TRBV14 and TRBJ2-5; the D is unclear. Germline V gene sequence: CDR1 SGHDN, CDR2 FVKESK. The CDR3 consists of 13 residues. Trimming removed 0 bases at V and 5 bases at J, with 7 bases between. The CDR3 loop reads CASSQDFGETQYF. In nucleotides, the CDR3 is TGTGCCAGCAGCCAAGATTTCGGCGAGACCCAGTACTTC.

Notes on this clonotype: Just one base apart from a much larger clone, this may be a read error. The V call is TRBV5-4, the J call TRBJ2-3; tentatively, D is TRBD1 or TRBD2 (7 bases each). The CDR3 has 17 amino acids. With 2 bases removed from V and 8 bases from J, the gap between germline ends came to 24 bases. The germline CDR1 and CDR2 sequences are SGHNT and YYREEE (reference sequence). The CDR3 DNA reads as TGTGCCAGCAGCTTCTGGCAGGGGGGGTGGGACGCAGGTACGCAGTATTTT. Protein: CASSFWQGGWDAGTQYF.

This clonotype was seen at least ten times. The chain recombines TRBV16 with TRBJ2-5, with D maybe TRBD2 (6 bases). The V end was cut by 8 bases, the J end by 5 bases, with 9 bases between. CDR3 length: 11 amino acids. The germline V gene has CDR1 KGHSY and CDR2 FQNENV. Written as DNA, the CDR3 is TGTGCCAGCGGAGGGTTGGAGACCCAGTACTTC. Translating it yields CASGGLETQYF.

The CDR3 nucleotides read TGTGCCAGCAGCCCTGGGACAGGGCTTGCATCTGGGGCCAACGTCCTGACTTTC. This codes for CASSPGTGLASGANVLTF. The chain carries TRBV11-2 and TRBJ2-6; 9 bases match TRBD1. The ends lost 5 bases at V and 1 base at J; junction bases unmatched: 9. From germline, CDR1 is SGHAT and CDR2 FQNNGV. This CDR3 is 18 amino acids long.

The V gene is TRBV7-6, the J gene TRBJ2-1; 8 nucleotides match TRBD1. The trim removed 8 bases at V and 0 bases at J, leaving 6 bases unmatched. The germline V gene encodes CDR1 SGHVS and CDR2 FNYEAQ. The CDR3 has 15 residues. CDR3 residues: CASGYRGASYNEQFF. The CDR3 DNA follows: TGTGCCAGCGGCTACAGGGGGGCCTCCTACAATGAGCAGTTCTTC.

This clonotype was counted many times. V usage is TRBV27 and J usage is TRBJ2-5; possibly TRBD1 for D (6 bases). Germline CDR1 and CDR2: MNHEY and SMNVEV (reference sequence). This CDR3 has 15 residues. V was trimmed by 0 bases and J by 4 bases, leaving 12 bases between them. DNA of the CDR3: TGTGCCAGCAGTTTATCGTGGGCCAGGGGAGAGACCCAGTACTTC. Translating gives CASSLSWARGETQYF.

This clonotype was picked up many times. CDR3 amino acids: CASRISGVTEAFF. CDR3 bases: TGTGCCAGCAGGATTTCGGGGGTCACTGAAGCTTTCTTT. The V call is TRBV12-3 or TRBV12-4, the J call TRBJ1-1; perhaps TRBD1 as D (5 bases). The CDR3 contains 13 residues. V was trimmed by 6 bases and J by 4 bases, leaving 12 bases between them.